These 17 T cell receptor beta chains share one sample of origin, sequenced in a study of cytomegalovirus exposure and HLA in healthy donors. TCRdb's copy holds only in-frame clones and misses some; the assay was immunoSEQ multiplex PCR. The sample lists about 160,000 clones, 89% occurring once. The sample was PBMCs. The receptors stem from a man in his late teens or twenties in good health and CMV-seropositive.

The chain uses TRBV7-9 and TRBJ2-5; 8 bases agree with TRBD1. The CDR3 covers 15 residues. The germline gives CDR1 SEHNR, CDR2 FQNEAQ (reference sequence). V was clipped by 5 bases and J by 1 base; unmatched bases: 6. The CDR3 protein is CASSTLGQGQETQYF. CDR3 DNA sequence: TGTGCCAGCAGCACCCTTGGACAGGGCCAAGAGACCCAGTACTTC.

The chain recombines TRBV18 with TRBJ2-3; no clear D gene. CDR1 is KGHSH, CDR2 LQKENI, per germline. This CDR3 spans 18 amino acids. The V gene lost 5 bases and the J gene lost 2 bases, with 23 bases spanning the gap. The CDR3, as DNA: TGTGCCAGCTCATCCTTTACTTTGACTCGTGGAACCACAGATACGCAGTATTTT. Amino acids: CASSSFTLTRGTTDTQYF.

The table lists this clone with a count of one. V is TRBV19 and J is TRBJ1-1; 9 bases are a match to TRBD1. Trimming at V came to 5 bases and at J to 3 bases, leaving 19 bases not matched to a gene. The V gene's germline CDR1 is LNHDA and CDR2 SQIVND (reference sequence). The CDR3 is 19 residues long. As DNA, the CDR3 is TGTGCCAGTAGTGAGCCGGGACAGGGTAGTCGTCGCGTCGACACTGAAGCTTTCTTT. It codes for CASSEPGQGSRRVDTEAFF.

The CDR3 sequence: CASSLSLSQPQHF. The CDR3, as DNA: TGTGCCAGCAGTTTATCACTATCTCAGCCCCAGCATTTT. The rearrangement uses TRBV27 and TRBJ1-5, with no clear D. V was trimmed by 0 bases and J by 6 bases, leaving 6 bases between them. Germline assignment: CDR1 MNHEY and CDR2 SMNVEV (reference sequence). This CDR3 has 13 residues.

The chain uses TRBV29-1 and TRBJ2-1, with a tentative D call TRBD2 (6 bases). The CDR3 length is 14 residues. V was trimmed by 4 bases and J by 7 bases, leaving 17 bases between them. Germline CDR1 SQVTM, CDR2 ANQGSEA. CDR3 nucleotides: TGCAGCGTTGTCCCGGGACTTTTACAAAATGAGCAGTTCTTC. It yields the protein CSVVPGLLQNEQFF.

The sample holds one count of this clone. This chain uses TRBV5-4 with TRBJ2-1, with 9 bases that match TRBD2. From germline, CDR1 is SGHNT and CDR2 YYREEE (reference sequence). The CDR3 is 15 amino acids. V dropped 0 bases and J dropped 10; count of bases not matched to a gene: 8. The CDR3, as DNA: TGTGCCAGCAGCTTGGTGATTAGCGGGAGAGGGGAGCAGTTCTTC. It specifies CASSLVISGRGEQFF.

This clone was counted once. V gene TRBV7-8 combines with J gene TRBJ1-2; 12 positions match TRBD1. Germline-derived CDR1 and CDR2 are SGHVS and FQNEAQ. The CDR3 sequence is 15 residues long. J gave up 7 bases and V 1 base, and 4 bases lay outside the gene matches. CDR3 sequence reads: CASSLVGTGGSGYTF. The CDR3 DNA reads TGTGCCAGCAGCTTAGTAGGGACAGGGGGCTCTGGCTACACCTTC.

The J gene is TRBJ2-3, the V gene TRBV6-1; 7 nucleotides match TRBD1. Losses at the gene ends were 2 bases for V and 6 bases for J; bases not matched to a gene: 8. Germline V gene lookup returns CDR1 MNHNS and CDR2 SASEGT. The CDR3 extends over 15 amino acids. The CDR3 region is CASSETGADLDTQYF. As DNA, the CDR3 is TGTGCCAGCAGTGAAACAGGGGCTGATCTGGATACGCAGTATTTT.

The CDR3 loop reads CASSNSLRTSGRSYNEQFF. The CDR3 region has the DNA TGTGCCAGTAGTAACTCCCTAAGGACTAGCGGTAGGTCCTACAATGAGCAGTTCTTC. J is TRBJ2-1 and V is TRBV19, with 10 bases aligning to TRBD2. V gave up 4 bases and J gave up 1 base; unmatched junction bases: 13. Germline V gene lookup returns CDR1 LNHDA and CDR2 SQIVND (reference sequence). The CDR3 length is 19 residues.

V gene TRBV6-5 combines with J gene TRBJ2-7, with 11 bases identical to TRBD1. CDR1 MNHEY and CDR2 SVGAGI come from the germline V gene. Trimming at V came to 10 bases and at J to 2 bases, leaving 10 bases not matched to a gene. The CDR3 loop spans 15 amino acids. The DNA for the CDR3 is TGTGCCACCCAGCGGGGGACAGGGGGTACCTACGAGCAGTACTTC. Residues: CATQRGTGGTYEQYF.

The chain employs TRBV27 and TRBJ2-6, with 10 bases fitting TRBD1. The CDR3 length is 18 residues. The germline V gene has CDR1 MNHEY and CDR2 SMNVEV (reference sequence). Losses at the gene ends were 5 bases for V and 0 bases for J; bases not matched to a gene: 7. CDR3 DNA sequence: TGTGCCAGCAGTCCCGGGACAGGGGAAAGCTCTGGGGCCAACGTCCTGACTTTC. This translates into CASSPGTGESSGANVLTF.

CDR3 sequence (DNA): TGCGCCAGCAGCTTGTCAGGGGCTAGTGGCTACACCTTC. Amino acid sequence: CASSLSGASGYTF. V gene TRBV5-1 combines with J gene TRBJ1-2; maybe TRBD1 (6 bases). The CDR3 is made up of 13 amino acids. Germline CDR1 is SGHRS and CDR2 is YFSETQ. V gave up 1 base and J gave up 7 bases, with 11 bases separating them.

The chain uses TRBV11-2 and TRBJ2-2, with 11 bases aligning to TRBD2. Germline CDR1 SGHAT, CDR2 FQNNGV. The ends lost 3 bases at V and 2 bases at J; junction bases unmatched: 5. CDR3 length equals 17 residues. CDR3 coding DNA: TGTGCCAGCAGCTTTCCTCGACTAGCGGGAAACACCGGGGAGCTGTTTTTT. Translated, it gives CASSFPRLAGNTGELFF. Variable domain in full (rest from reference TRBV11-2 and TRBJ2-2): EAGVAQSPRYKIIEKRQSVAFWCNPISGHATLYWYQQILGQGPKLLIQFQNNGVVDDSQLPKDRFSAERLKGVDSTLKIQPAKLEDSAVYLCASSFPRLAGNTGELFFGEGSRLTVL.

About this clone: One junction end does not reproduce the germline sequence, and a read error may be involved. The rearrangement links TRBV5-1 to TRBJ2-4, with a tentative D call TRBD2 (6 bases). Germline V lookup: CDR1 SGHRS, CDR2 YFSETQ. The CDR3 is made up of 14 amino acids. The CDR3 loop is CASSLDTRGNIQYF. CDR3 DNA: TGCGCCAGCAGTTTGGACACCCGGGGGAACATTCAGTACTTC.

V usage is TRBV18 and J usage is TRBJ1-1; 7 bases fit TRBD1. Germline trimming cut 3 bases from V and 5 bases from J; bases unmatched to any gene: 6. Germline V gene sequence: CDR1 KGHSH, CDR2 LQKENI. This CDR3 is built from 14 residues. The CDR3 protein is CASSPRQGGTEAFF. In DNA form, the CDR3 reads TGTGCCAGCTCACCGAGACAGGGAGGTACTGAAGCTTTCTTT. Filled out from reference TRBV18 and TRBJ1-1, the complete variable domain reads NAGVMQNPRHLVRRRGQEARLRCSPMKGHSHVYWYRQLPEEGLKFMVYLQKENIIDESGMPKERFSAEFPKEGPSILRIQQVVRGDSAAYFCASSPRQGGTEAFFGQGTRLTVV.

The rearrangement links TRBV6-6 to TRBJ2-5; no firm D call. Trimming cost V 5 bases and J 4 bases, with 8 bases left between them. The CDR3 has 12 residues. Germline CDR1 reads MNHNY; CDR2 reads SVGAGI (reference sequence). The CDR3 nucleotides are TGTGCCAGCAGTCCCCGGGTAGAGACCCAGTACTTC. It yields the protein CASSPRVETQYF.

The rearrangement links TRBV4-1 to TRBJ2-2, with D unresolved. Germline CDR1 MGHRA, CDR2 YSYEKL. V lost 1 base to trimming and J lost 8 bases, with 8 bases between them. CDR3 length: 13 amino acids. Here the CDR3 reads CASSQVGAGELFF. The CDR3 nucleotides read TGCGCCAGCAGCCAAGTCGGTGCGGGGGAGCTGTTTTTT.